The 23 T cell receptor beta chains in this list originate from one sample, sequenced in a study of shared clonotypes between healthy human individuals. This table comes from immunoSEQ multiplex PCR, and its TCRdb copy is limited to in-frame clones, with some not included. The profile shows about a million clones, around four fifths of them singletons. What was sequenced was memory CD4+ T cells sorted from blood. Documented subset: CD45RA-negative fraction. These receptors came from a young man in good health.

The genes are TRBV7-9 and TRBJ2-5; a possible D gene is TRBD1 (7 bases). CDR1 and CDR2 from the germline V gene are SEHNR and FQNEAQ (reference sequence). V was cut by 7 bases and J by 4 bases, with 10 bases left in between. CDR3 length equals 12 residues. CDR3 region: CASNRGGETQYF. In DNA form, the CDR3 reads TGTGCCAGCAACAGGGGAGGAGAGACCCAGTACTTC.

The CDR3 reads CASSPLTSGANVLTF. CDR3 coding DNA: TGTGCCAGCTCACCATTGACCTCTGGGGCCAACGTCCTGACTTTC. The V gene is TRBV18, the J gene TRBJ2-6; D remains ambiguous. V dropped 2 bases and J dropped 0 bases, with 5 bases sitting between them. CDR1 KGHSH and CDR2 LQKENI come from the germline V gene. The CDR3 has 15 residues.

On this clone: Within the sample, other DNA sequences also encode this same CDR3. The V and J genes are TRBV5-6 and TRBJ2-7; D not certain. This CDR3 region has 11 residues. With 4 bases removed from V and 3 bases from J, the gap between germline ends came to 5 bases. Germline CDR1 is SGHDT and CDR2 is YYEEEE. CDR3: CASSLNYEQYF. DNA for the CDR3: TGTGCCAGCAGCCTGAACTACGAGCAGTACTTC. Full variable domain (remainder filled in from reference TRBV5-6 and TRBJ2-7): DAGVTQSPTHLIKTRGQQVTLRCSPKSGHDTVSWYQQALGQGPQFIFQYYEEEERQRGNFPDRFSGHQFPNYSSELNVNALLLGDSALYLCASSLNYEQYFGPGTRLTVT.

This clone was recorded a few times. The CDR3 spells CASTQGRLASTDTQYF. CDR3 DNA: TGTGCCAGCACCCAGGGGAGACTAGCTAGCACAGATACGCAGTATTTT. V is TRBV9 and J is TRBJ2-3; the D gene is possibly TRBD2 (7 bases). The CDR3 sequence is 16 residues long. CDR1 and CDR2 from the germline V gene are SGDLS and YYNGEE. Trimming removed 6 bases at V and 0 bases at J, with 17 bases between.

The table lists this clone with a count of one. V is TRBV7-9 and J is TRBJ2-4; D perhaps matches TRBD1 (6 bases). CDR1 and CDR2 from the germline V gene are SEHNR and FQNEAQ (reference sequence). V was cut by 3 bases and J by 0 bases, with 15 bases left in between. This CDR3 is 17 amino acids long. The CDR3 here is CASSFPDRSPAKNIQYF. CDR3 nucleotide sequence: TGTGCCAGCAGCTTCCCCGACAGGTCCCCAGCCAAAAACATTCAGTACTTC.

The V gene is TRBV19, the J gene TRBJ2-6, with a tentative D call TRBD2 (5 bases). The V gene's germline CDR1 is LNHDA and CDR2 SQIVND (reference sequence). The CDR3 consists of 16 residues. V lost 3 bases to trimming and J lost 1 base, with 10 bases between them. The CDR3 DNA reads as TGTGCCAGTAGTATTGCCCGGGGATCTGGGGCCAACGTCCTGACTTTC. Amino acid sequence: CASSIARGSGANVLTF. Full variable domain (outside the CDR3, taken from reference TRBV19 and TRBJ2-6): DGGITQSPKYLFRKEGQNVTLSCEQNLNHDAMYWYRQDPGQGLRLIYYSQIVNDFQKGDIAEGYSVSREKKESFPLTVTSAQKNPTAFYLCASSIARGSGANVLTFGAGSRLTVL.

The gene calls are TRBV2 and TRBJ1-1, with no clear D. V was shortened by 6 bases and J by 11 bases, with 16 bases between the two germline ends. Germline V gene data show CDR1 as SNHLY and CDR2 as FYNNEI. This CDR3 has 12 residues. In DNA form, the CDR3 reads TGTGCCAGCAGCCCTGACACCCTGGAGGCTTTCTTT. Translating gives CASSPDTLEAFF.

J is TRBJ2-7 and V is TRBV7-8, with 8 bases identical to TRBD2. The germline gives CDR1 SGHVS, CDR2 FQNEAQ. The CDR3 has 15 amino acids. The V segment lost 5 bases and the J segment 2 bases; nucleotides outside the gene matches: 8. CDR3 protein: CASSPGGLLTYEQYF. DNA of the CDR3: TGTGCCAGCAGCCCGGGGGGGCTGCTCACCTACGAGCAGTACTTC.

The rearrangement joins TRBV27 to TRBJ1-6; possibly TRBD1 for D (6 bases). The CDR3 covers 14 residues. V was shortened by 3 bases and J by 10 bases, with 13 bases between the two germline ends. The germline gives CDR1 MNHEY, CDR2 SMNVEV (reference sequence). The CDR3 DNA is TGTGCCAGCAGTTTGGGGGGCAGTTCATCACCCCTCCACTTT. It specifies CASSLGGSSSPLHF.

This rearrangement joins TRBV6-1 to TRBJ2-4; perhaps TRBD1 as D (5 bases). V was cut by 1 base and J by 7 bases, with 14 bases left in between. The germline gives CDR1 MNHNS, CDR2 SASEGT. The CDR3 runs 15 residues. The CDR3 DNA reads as TGTGCCAGCAGTGAAGGAGGCAGGGTAAAGAACATTCAGTACTTC. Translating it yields CASSEGGRVKNIQYF.

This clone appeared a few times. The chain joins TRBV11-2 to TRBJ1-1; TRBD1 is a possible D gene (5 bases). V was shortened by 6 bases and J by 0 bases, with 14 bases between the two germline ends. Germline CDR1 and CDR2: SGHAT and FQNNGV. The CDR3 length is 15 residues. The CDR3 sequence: CASSQSGRVNTEAFF. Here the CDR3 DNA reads TGTGCCAGCAGTCAATCGGGACGGGTGAACACTGAAGCTTTCTTT.

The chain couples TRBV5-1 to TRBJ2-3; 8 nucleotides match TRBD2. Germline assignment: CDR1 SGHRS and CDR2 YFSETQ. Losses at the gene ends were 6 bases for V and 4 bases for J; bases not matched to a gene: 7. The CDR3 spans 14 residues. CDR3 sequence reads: CASTGLASADTQYF. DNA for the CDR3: TGCGCCAGCACTGGACTAGCTTCCGCAGATACGCAGTATTTT.

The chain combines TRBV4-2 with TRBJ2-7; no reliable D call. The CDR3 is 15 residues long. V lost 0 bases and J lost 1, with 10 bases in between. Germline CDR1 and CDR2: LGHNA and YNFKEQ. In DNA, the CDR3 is TGTGCCAGCAGCCAAGATGTTTGGGTATCCTACGAGCAGTACTTC. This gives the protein CASSQDVWVSYEQYF.

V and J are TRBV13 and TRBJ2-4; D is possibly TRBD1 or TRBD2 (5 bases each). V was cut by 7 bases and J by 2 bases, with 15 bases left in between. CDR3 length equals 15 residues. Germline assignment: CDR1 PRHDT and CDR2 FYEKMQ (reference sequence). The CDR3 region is CASTLGVMTKNIQYF. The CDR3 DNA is TGTGCCAGCACATTGGGGGTGATGACCAAAAACATTCAGTACTTC.

CDR3 nucleotides: TGTGCCAGCAGCTTAGTGCAACTTACCTATGGCTACACCTTC. It translates to CASSLVQLTYGYTF. The chain links TRBV11-2 to TRBJ1-2; no definite D call. The germline V gene has CDR1 SGHAT and CDR2 FQNNGV. This CDR3 region has 14 residues. Trimming pared 1 base from V and 4 bases from J, leaving 10 bases between.

In DNA form, the CDR3 reads TGTGCCAGCAGTTCCCGCTCACAAGAGACCCAGTACTTC. This encodes CASSSRSQETQYF. This chain connects TRBV27 to TRBJ2-5; no clear D. This CDR3 region has 13 residues. Germline lookup yields CDR1 MNHEY and CDR2 SMNVEV (reference sequence). The V gene lost 4 bases and the J gene lost 2 bases, with 8 bases spanning the gap.

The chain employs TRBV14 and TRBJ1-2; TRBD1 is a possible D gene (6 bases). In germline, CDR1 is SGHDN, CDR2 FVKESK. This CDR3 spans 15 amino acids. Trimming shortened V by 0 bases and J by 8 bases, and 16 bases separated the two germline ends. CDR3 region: CASSQDHDRLKGYTF. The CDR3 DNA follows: TGTGCCAGCAGCCAAGACCACGACAGGCTCAAGGGCTACACCTTC. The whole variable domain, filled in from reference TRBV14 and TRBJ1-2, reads EAGVTQFPSHSVIEKGQTVTLRCDPISGHDNLYWYRRVMGKEIKFLLHFVKESKQDESGMPNNRFLAERTGGTYSTLKVQPAELEDSGVYFCASSQDHDRLKGYTFGSGTRLTVV.

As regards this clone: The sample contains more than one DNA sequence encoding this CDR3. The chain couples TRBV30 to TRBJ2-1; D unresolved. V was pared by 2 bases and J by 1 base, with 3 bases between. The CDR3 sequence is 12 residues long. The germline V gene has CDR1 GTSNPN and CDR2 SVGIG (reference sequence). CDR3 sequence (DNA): TGTGCCTGGAGTCCGTCCTACAATGAGCAGTTCTTC. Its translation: CAWSPSYNEQFF.

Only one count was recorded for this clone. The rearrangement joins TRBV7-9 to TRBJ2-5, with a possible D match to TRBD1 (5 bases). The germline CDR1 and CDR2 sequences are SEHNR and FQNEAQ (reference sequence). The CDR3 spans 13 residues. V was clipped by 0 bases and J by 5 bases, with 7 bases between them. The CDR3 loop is CASSLAGVETQYF. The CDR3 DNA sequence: TGTGCCAGCAGCTTAGCAGGGGTGGAGACCCAGTACTTC.

CDR3 sequence: CASIRQAQGGYTF. Written as DNA, the CDR3 is TGTGCCAGCATTAGACAGGCCCAAGGTGGCTACACCTTC. The chain recombines TRBV28 with TRBJ1-2, with D perhaps TRBD1 (6 bases). V lost 7 bases and J lost 7, with 16 bases in between. In germline, CDR1 is MDHEN, CDR2 SYDVKM. The CDR3 is 13 residues long.

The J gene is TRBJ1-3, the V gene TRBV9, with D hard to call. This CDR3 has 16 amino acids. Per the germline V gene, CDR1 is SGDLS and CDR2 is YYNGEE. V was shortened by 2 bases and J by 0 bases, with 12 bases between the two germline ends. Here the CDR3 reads CASSVERAYSGNTIYF. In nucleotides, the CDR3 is TGTGCCAGCAGCGTCGAGAGGGCCTACTCTGGAAACACCATATATTTT. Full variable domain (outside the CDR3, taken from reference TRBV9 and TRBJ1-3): DSGVTQTPKHLITATGQRVTLRCSPRSGDLSVYWYQQSLDQGLQFLIQYYNGEERAKGNILERFSAQQFPDLHSELNLSSLELGDSALYFCASSVERAYSGNTIYFGEGSWLTVV.

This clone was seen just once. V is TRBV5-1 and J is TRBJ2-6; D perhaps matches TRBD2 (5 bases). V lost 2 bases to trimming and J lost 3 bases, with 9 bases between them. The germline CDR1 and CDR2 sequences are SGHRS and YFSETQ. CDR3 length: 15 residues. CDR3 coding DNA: TGCGCCAGCAGCTTAGGAGGACGTGGGGCCAACGTCCTGACTTTC. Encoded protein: CASSLGGRGANVLTF.

In DNA form, the CDR3 reads TGCGCCAGCAGCCAATCCCAGGACAGGGGCACTGAAGCTTTCTTT. The encoded protein is CASSQSQDRGTEAFF. The chain carries TRBV4-3 and TRBJ1-1, with 9 bases identical to TRBD1. The V segment lost 2 bases and the J segment 4 bases; nucleotides outside the gene matches: 5. The CDR3 extends over 15 amino acids. The germline CDR1 and CDR2 sequences are LGHNA and YSLEER.